These 22 T cell receptor beta chains originate from one sample sequenced in a study of regulatory T cells in long-lasting Graves disease. CDR3-region Arm-PCR and iRepertoire HTBI primers produced the TCR beta libraries. TCRdb analysed the multiplex PCR reads with MiXCR anew, one entry per CDR3 protein. Of some 250,000 distinct CDR3 sequences in the sample, approximately 18% were seen once. Time point here: newly diagnosed GD, antithyroid drugs for less than 3 months. The authors made the TCR library using RNA they extracted from PBMCs. The sample was also reused in another study, on T cells in Graves' hyperthyroidism and ophthalmopathy.

Here the sequenced sample was peripheral blood mononuclear cells (PBMCs), taken at new diagnosis, from a patient treated with antithyroid drugs. These TCRs come from a woman in her twenties or thirties with Graves disease.

This clonotype appeared many times. The rearrangement links TRBV15 to TRBJ1-2; no clear D gene. This CDR3 spans 13 amino acids. The V gene lost 1 base and the J gene lost 7 bases, with 10 bases spanning the gap. The V gene's germline CDR1 is LNHNV and CDR2 YYDKDF (reference sequence). CDR3 region: CATSRVHSFGYTF. The CDR3 DNA reads TGTGCCACCAGCAGAGTCCACAGTTTTGGCTACACCTTC. The whole variable domain, remainder taken from reference TRBV15 and TRBJ1-2, is DAMVIQNPRYQVTQFGKPVTLSCSQTLNHNVMYWYQQKSSQAPKLLFHYYDKDFNNEADTPDNFQSRRPNTSFCFLDIRSPGLGDTAMYLCATSRVHSFGYTFGSGTRLTVV.

This clonotype has a count of ten or more. The chain is built from TRBV20-1 and TRBJ2-6; no clear D. V lost 3 bases, J lost 9 bases, and 9 bases lay in between. The CDR3 spans 12 residues. From germline, CDR1 is DFQATT and CDR2 SNEGSKA (reference sequence). CDR3 DNA sequence: TGCAGTGCTAGTTCGGACGACAACGTCCTGACTTTC. It specifies CSASSDDNVLTF.

This clonotype was observed at least ten times. CDR3 residues: CASSLLMTGIGHEQYF. CDR3 DNA sequence: TGTGCCAGCAGTTTACTTATGACAGGGATCGGTCACGAGCAGTACTTC. The rearrangement uses TRBV12-3 or TRBV12-4 and TRBJ2-7; 7 nucleotides agree with TRBD1. CDR3 length: 16 residues. V shed 2 bases, J shed 5 bases, and the junction held 12 bases outside the gene matches.

The chain joins TRBV27 to TRBJ2-1, with 9 bases matching TRBD2. The germline V gene has CDR1 MNHEY and CDR2 SMNVEV (reference sequence). The CDR3 is 14 residues long. The V gene end was trimmed by 8 bases and the J gene end by 2 bases; junction bases not matched to a gene: 4. CDR3 nucleotide sequence: TGTGCCAGCGGGCCTAGCGGGGCCTACAATGAGCAGTTCTTC. Translating gives CASGPSGAYNEQFF.

This clonotype has at least ten counts. The V call is TRBV6-1, the J call TRBJ1-2; D remains unclear. The CDR3 contains 14 residues. From germline, CDR1 is MNHNS and CDR2 SASEGT. V lost 6 bases and J lost 4, with 15 bases in between. DNA of the CDR3: TGTGCCAGCAGCCCAAGTCTCTCCGTCTATGGCTACACCTTC. It codes for CASSPSLSVYGYTF.

This clonotype was seen ten or more times. The rearrangement links TRBV12-3 or TRBV12-4 to TRBJ2-3, with 9 bases matching TRBD1. The CDR3 is made up of 15 amino acids. The J segment lost 2 bases and the V segment lost 7 bases, leaving 7 bases of the junction unmatched. DNA for the CDR3: TGTGCCAGCAATCCCGGGACAGGGTACACAGATACGCAGTATTTT. This encodes CASNPGTGYTDTQYF.

This chain joins TRBV27 and TRBJ2-2, with TRBD1 matching over 7 bases. V trimming: 7 bases; J trimming: 3 bases; junction bases outside the gene matches: 8. The CDR3 runs 15 residues. Germline V gene sequence: CDR1 MNHEY, CDR2 SMNVEV (reference sequence). The CDR3 region is CASTPGDRYTGELFF. In DNA, the CDR3 is TGTGCCAGCACCCCCGGGGACAGATACACCGGGGAGCTGTTTTTT.

This clonotype was seen repeatedly, ten times or more. This chain joins TRBV11-3 and TRBJ2-2; 7 nucleotides align to TRBD1. CDR1 and CDR2 from the germline V gene are SGHNT and YENEEA. The V segment lost 4 bases and the J segment 2 bases; nucleotides outside the gene matches: 7. The CDR3 covers 16 residues. Here the CDR3 reads CASSSGQMFNTGELFF. Written as DNA, the CDR3 is TGTGCCAGCAGCTCGGGACAGATGTTTAACACCGGGGAGCTGTTTTTT.

This clonotype was recorded at least ten times. The chain carries TRBV5-1 and TRBJ2-7; 7 positions agree with TRBD2. Trimming at V came to 3 bases and at J to 7 bases, leaving 13 bases not matched to a gene. This CDR3 comprises 15 residues. CDR1 and CDR2 (germline): SGHRS, YFSETQ. The CDR3 bases are TGCGCCAGCAGCTCCAGAACCAGACTAGCTGGGGAGCAGTACTTC. Residues: CASSSRTRLAGEQYF.

The chain carries TRBV11-2 and TRBJ2-1; 11 bases align to TRBD2. This CDR3 is built from 14 residues. Germline-derived CDR1 and CDR2 are SGHAT and FQNNGV. V lost 4 bases, J lost 9 bases, and 5 bases stayed unmatched. The CDR3 sequence is CASSSLAGASEQFF. In DNA form, the CDR3 reads TGTGCCAGCAGCTCACTAGCGGGGGCCAGTGAGCAGTTCTTC. The full variable domain, with the rest looked up from reference TRBV11-2 and TRBJ2-1, is EAGVAQSPRYKIIEKRQSVAFWCNPISGHATLYWYQQILGQGPKLLIQFQNNGVVDDSQLPKDRFSAERLKGVDSTLKIQPAKLEDSAVYLCASSSLAGASEQFFGPGTRLTVL.

This clonotype was observed at least ten times. The chain couples TRBV28 to TRBJ1-5; D remains unclear. Trimming took 3 bases from V and 1 from J, leaving 22 bases between them. The CDR3 is made up of 19 amino acids. The germline gives CDR1 MDHEN, CDR2 SYDVKM. The CDR3: CASSLRSLEEGLSNQPQHF. The CDR3 DNA follows: TGTGCCAGCAGTTTGAGGTCGTTAGAGGAGGGCCTAAGCAATCAGCCCCAGCATTTT.

This clonotype was detected many times. The rearrangement joins TRBV5-1 to TRBJ2-7, with 7 nucleotides matching TRBD1. This CDR3 contains 14 residues. CDR1 and CDR2 (germline): SGHRS, YFSETQ. J lost 3 bases, V lost 1 base, and 4 bases had no gene match. The CDR3 coding sequence is TGCGCCAGCAGCTTGTCGGGACAGCTCTACGAGCAGTACTTC. It is translated as CASSLSGQLYEQYF. The variable domain in full, with the rest retrieved from reference TRBV5-1 and TRBJ2-7, is KAGVTQTPRYLIKTRGQQVTLSCSPISGHRSVSWYQQTPGQGLQFLFEYFSETQRNKGNFPGRFSGRQFSNSRSEMNVSTLELGDSALYLCASSLSGQLYEQYFGPGTRLTVT.

This clonotype appeared many times. The V call is TRBV27, the J call TRBJ1-1; 9 nucleotides align to TRBD1. V gave up 3 bases and J gave up 0 bases; unmatched junction bases: 8. The CDR3 length is 17 residues. Per germline, CDR1 MNHEY and CDR2 SMNVEV (reference sequence). CDR3 residues: CASSLRTGDLMNTEAFF. Here the CDR3 DNA reads TGTGCCAGCAGTTTGCGGACAGGGGACCTCATGAACACTGAAGCTTTCTTT.

This clonotype was picked up many times. This chain uses TRBV20-1 with TRBJ2-3, with a weak D call TRBD2 (6 bases). Trimming pared 4 bases from V and 1 base from J, leaving 18 bases between. Germline assignment: CDR1 DFQATT and CDR2 SNEGSKA (reference sequence). This CDR3 is 16 amino acids long. Here the CDR3 DNA reads TGCAGTGCTATGTCCCCGTGGGGGGTTCGCACAGATACGCAGTATTTT. This translates into CSAMSPWGVRTDTQYF.

This clonotype has only a few counts. This chain links TRBV7-2 with TRBJ1-5, with D maybe TRBD1 (6 bases). CDR1 SGHTA and CDR2 FQGNSA come from the germline V gene. V was shortened by 6 bases and J by 8 bases, with 11 bases between the two germline ends. The CDR3 has 12 residues. DNA of the CDR3: TGTGCCAGCAGTCCAAGGGGGGAGCCCCAGCATTTT. It yields the protein CASSPRGEPQHF.

This clonotype came up many times. The CDR3 DNA is TGTGCCAGCACCGGAGGGAATTCACCCCTCCACTTT. This encodes CASTGGNSPLHF. The rearrangement uses TRBV19 and TRBJ1-6; no clear D. Germline CDR1 LNHDA, CDR2 SQIVND (reference sequence). The ends were cut back, 9 bases at V and 7 bases at J, with 10 bases in the middle. This CDR3 contains 12 residues.

This clonotype was detected many times. This chain uses TRBV9 with TRBJ2-7, with TRBD1 matching over 8 bases. CDR1 is SGDLS and CDR2 is YYNGEE in the germline V gene. The V segment lost 4 bases and the J segment 2 bases; nucleotides outside the gene matches: 11. This CDR3 comprises 16 residues. CDR3 region: CASSLGPGTGPYEQYF. CDR3 coding DNA: TGTGCCAGCAGCCTCGGACCCGGGACAGGCCCCTACGAGCAGTACTTC. Combining the CDR3 with reference TRBV9 and TRBJ2-7 gives the whole variable domain DSGVTQTPKHLITATGQRVTLRCSPRSGDLSVYWYQQSLDQGLQFLIQYYNGEERAKGNILERFSAQQFPDLHSELNLSSLELGDSALYFCASSLGPGTGPYEQYFGPGTRLTVT.

There are many counts of this clonotype. CDR3 DNA: TGCGCCAGCAGCTACTCCACAAGCGGGGGCCCAGCAGATACGCAGTATTTT. Translation gives CASSYSTSGGPADTQYF. J is TRBJ2-3 and V is TRBV5-1, with 8 bases lining up with TRBD2. This CDR3 spans 17 amino acids. The germline CDR1 and CDR2 sequences are SGHRS and YFSETQ. The ends lost 3 bases at V and 4 bases at J; junction bases unmatched: 13. Combining the CDR3 with reference TRBV5-1 and TRBJ2-3 gives the whole variable domain KAGVTQTPRYLIKTRGQQVTLSCSPISGHRSVSWYQQTPGQGLQFLFEYFSETQRNKGNFPGRFSGRQFSNSRSEMNVSTLELGDSALYLCASSYSTSGGPADTQYFGPGTRLTVL.

The rearrangement joins TRBV25-1 to TRBJ1-3, with 7 bases lining up with TRBD1. CDR1 MGHDK and CDR2 SYGVNS come from the germline V gene. The CDR3 is 19 residues long. Trimming cost V 2 bases and J 4 bases; bases outside gene matches: 17. CDR3 bases: TGTGCCAGCAGTGAAGGGGGGTTGAGGGGGCGCAACTCGGGAAACACCATATATTTT. Translating gives CASSEGGLRGRNSGNTIYF.

Many counts were recorded for this clonotype. The V and J genes are TRBV11-2 and TRBJ2-7; 7 bases match TRBD2. V lost 8 bases, J lost 7 bases, and 14 bases stayed unmatched. Germline V gives CDR1 SGHAT, CDR2 FQNNGV. The CDR3 spans 14 residues. The CDR3 is CASSSSGERREQYF. The CDR3 DNA is TGTGCCAGCTCGTCGAGCGGGGAAAGGAGGGAGCAGTACTTC.

The chain uses TRBV28 and TRBJ1-5; 10 positions agree with TRBD1. Germline V CDR1 and CDR2: MDHEN, SYDVKM. The CDR3 contains 16 residues. The ends lost 1 base at V and 6 bases at J; junction bases unmatched: 6. CDR3 nucleotides: TGTGCCAGCAGTTTATTCCGGACAGGGGGTAGTCAGCCCCAGCATTTT. It yields the protein CASSLFRTGGSQPQHF.

This clonotype was found many times. The chain has TRBV20-1 and TRBJ1-2; D might be TRBD1 (5 bases). The length of the CDR3 is 12 residues. Germline CDR1 DFQATT, CDR2 SNEGSKA (reference sequence). Trimming pared 1 base from V and 7 bases from J, leaving 10 bases between. As DNA, the CDR3 is TGCAGTGCTAGAGGCAGGGTAGGTGGCTACACCTTC. Amino acids: CSARGRVGGYTF.